This T cell receptor (beta chain) originates from a study of T cells expressing NK-cell markers. The CDR3 is 18 residues long. CDR1 and CDR2 from the germline V gene are SGHAT and FQNNGV. Each CDR3 protein gets one entry in TCRdb, which reprocessed the 5' RACE reads and gives no DNA. The sample features 300,000 or so distinct CDR3 sequences, with about 4.2% in its top ten. The TCR was taken from a woman between 18 and 70 years old in good health. Input material: blood T cells: a sorted CD56 or NKG2C T cell subset, CD4+ or CD8+ T cells, or bulk PBMC T cells (not recorded which). J is TRBJ2-3 and V is TRBV11-2; there is no DNA to check the TCRdb D call of TRBD2. The CDR3 loop is CASSLERRLAGSWDTQYF.